Below are 32 T cell receptor beta chains sequenced from a single sample in a study of shared T cell receptors in the human thymus. This table comes from immunoSEQ multiplex PCR, and its TCRdb copy is limited to in-frame clones, with some not included. This sample has under 850,000 clones, with 88% found just once. The sample was also linked to a second study, of human thymus T cells.

Material for sequencing was thymocytes. These receptor sequences come from a boy younger than two with a congenital heart defect.

In this sample, this clone turned up a few times. The chain joins TRBV19 to TRBJ2-3; a weak D match, TRBD2 (6 bases). This CDR3 is 15 amino acids long. The germline CDR1 and CDR2 sequences are LNHDA and SQIVND (reference sequence). Trimming took 4 bases from V and 3 from J, leaving 14 bases between them. The CDR3 loop reads CASSSGITRTDTQYF. The CDR3 bases are TGTGCCAGTAGTAGCGGGATAACGCGGACAGATACGCAGTATTTT.

The chain joins TRBV10-3 to TRBJ1-3, with 7 bases matching TRBD1. The germline gives CDR1 ENHRY, CDR2 SYGVKD. V was pared by 4 bases and J by 0 bases, with 6 bases of the junction left unmatched. The CDR3 totals 16 residues. The CDR3 coding sequence is TGTGCCATCAGTGCACAACAGGGGTTCTCTGGAAACACCATATATTTT. Protein sequence: CAISAQQGFSGNTIYF.

The chain uses TRBV29-1 and TRBJ2-7; 10 bases are a match to TRBD2. V was pared by 1 base and J by 4 bases, with 4 bases of the junction left unmatched. CDR1 is SQVTM and CDR2 is ANQGSEA in the germline V gene. The CDR3 consists of 14 residues. The chain's CDR3 is CSVEASGSLYEQYF. CDR3 nucleotide sequence: TGCAGCGTTGAAGCTAGCGGGAGCTTATACGAGCAGTACTTC.

The chain couples TRBV5-4 to TRBJ2-5; 12 nucleotides match TRBD2. This CDR3 has 14 residues. The trim removed 4 bases at V and 4 bases at J, leaving 2 bases unmatched. In germline, CDR1 is SGHNT, CDR2 YYREEE (reference sequence). CDR3 region: CASSPLAGGETQYF. CDR3 DNA: TGTGCCAGCAGCCCACTAGCGGGAGGAGAGACCCAGTACTTC.

This chain links TRBV4-3 with TRBJ1-2; D is possibly TRBD1 (5 bases). The CDR3 loop spans 14 amino acids. V shed 0 bases and J shed 8 bases, with 13 bases lying between them. Germline CDR1 reads LGHNA; CDR2 reads YSLEER. Here the CDR3 reads CASSQDRVGKGYTF. The CDR3, as DNA: TGCGCCAGCAGCCAAGACAGGGTAGGCAAGGGCTACACCTTC.

The CDR3 region is CASSSEGLAYTGELFF. The CDR3 region has the DNA TGTGCCAGCAGCTCAGAAGGGCTAGCGTACACCGGGGAGCTGTTTTTT. V and J are TRBV5-4 and TRBJ2-2; D perhaps matches TRBD2 (6 bases). In germline, CDR1 is SGHNT, CDR2 YYREEE (reference sequence). The CDR3 runs to 16 residues. Trimming shortened V by 3 bases and J by 3 bases, and 15 bases separated the two germline ends.

The rearrangement links TRBV29-1 to TRBJ2-7; TRBD2 aligns across 9 bases. Looked up from germline, CDR1 is SQVTM and CDR2 is ANQGSEA. V shed 3 bases and J 2 bases; nucleotides not matched to a gene: 11. This CDR3 has 16 residues. CDR3 residues: CSVDWGRREGPYEQYF. The DNA of the CDR3 is TGCAGCGTTGACTGGGGGAGGCGGGAGGGCCCCTACGAGCAGTACTTC.

The chain recombines TRBV6-1 with TRBJ2-5, with D perhaps TRBD2 (5 bases). Germline CDR1 and CDR2: MNHNS and SASEGT. V was clipped by 6 bases and J by 3 bases, with 8 bases between them. The CDR3 has 12 residues. CDR3: CASRQEEETQYF. In DNA, the CDR3 is TGTGCCAGCAGGCAGGAGGAAGAGACCCAGTACTTC.

V usage is TRBV4-3 and J usage is TRBJ1-5, with D unresolved. Germline lookup yields CDR1 LGHNA and CDR2 YSLEER. Trimming took 0 bases from V and 7 from J, leaving 13 bases between them. This CDR3 has 15 residues. The CDR3 loop is CASSQDLAQEQPQHF. Here the CDR3 DNA reads TGCGCCAGCAGCCAAGATCTGGCTCAAGAACAGCCCCAGCATTTT.

The genes are TRBV4-2 and TRBJ1-2; D might be TRBD1 (6 bases). CDR1 is LGHNA and CDR2 is YNFKEQ in the germline V gene. The CDR3 has 15 amino acids. Trimming stripped 0 bases from V and 7 bases from J, with 15 bases between. Written as DNA, the CDR3 is TGTGCCAGCAGCCAAGAGAACAGGGTTGGCTGTGGCTACACCTTC. It codes for CASSQENRVGCGYTF.

The chain combines TRBV7-9 with TRBJ2-1, with 8 positions matching TRBD1. This CDR3 comprises 16 residues. After removal of 5 bases from V and 5 bases from J, the junction contained 11 bases not matched to a gene. Germline CDR1 reads SEHNR; CDR2 reads FQNEAQ (reference sequence). The CDR3 is CASSRRNRGFDNEQFF. The CDR3 nucleotides read TGTGCCAGCAGCCGACGGAACAGGGGGTTTGACAATGAGCAGTTCTTC.

The V gene is TRBV29-1, the J gene TRBJ2-1, with 9 bases that match TRBD1. V shed 5 bases, J shed 8 bases, and the junction held 13 bases outside the gene matches. This CDR3 comprises 15 residues. The germline V gene encodes CDR1 SQVTM and CDR2 ANQGSEA. In DNA form, the CDR3 reads TGCAGCGTTAAACCGGGACAGGGCCCTCGTTATGAGCAGTTCTTC. Protein sequence: CSVKPGQGPRYEQFF.

J is TRBJ2-1 and V is TRBV6-1; TRBD2 matches 10 bases. The germline CDR1 and CDR2 sequences are MNHNS and SASEGT. V lost 2 bases and J lost 4; bases outside the gene matches: 5. The CDR3 spans 16 residues. CDR3 sequence (DNA): TGTGCCAGCAGTGAAATCTGGACTAGCGGATACAATGAGCAGTTCTTC. Its protein is CASSEIWTSGYNEQFF.

The V and J genes are TRBV7-2 and TRBJ2-1, with 12 bases aligning to TRBD2. The V gene end was trimmed by 1 base and the J gene end by 0 bases; junction bases not matched to a gene: 1. Germline values: CDR1 SGHTA, CDR2 FQGNSA. The CDR3 sequence is 17 residues long. The CDR3 DNA follows: TGTGCCAGCAGCTTAGAGGGACTAGCGGGCTCCTACAATGAGCAGTTCTTC. Its protein is CASSLEGLAGSYNEQFF.

In DNA form, the CDR3 reads TGCGCCAGCAGCTTGGCGGTTAGCGGCACCTACAATGAGCAGTTCTTC. Translating gives CASSLAVSGTYNEQFF. This chain connects TRBV5-1 to TRBJ2-1; tentative D call: TRBD2 (6 bases). V was shortened by 0 bases and J by 2 bases, with 12 bases between the two germline ends. The CDR3 extends over 16 amino acids. CDR1 is SGHRS and CDR2 is YFSETQ in the germline V gene.

J is TRBJ2-7 and V is TRBV13; 10 bases fit TRBD2. The CDR3 extends over 19 amino acids. V trimming: 3 bases; J trimming: 2 bases; junction bases outside the gene matches: 16. Germline assignment: CDR1 PRHDT and CDR2 FYEKMQ (reference sequence). The CDR3 reads CASSFRGLAALEGPYEQYF. CDR3 nucleotides: TGTGCCAGCAGCTTTAGAGGACTAGCGGCTTTGGAGGGTCCCTACGAGCAGTACTTC.

The chain links TRBV29-1 to TRBJ2-1, with 8 bases lining up with TRBD1. The CDR3 is 14 residues long. CDR1 and CDR2 from the germline V gene are SQVTM and ANQGSEA. V shed 6 bases, J shed 3 bases, and the junction held 7 bases outside the gene matches. The CDR3 sequence is CSVDRGLFYNEQFF. The CDR3 region has the DNA TGCAGCGTAGACAGGGGACTCTTCTACAATGAGCAGTTCTTC.

The chain links TRBV30 to TRBJ1-2; D is perhaps TRBD1 (6 bases). This CDR3 has 12 residues. Germline V CDR1 and CDR2: GTSNPN, SVGIG (reference sequence). V was shortened by 0 bases and J by 13 bases, with 15 bases between the two germline ends. CDR3 protein: CAWSVQGGPATF. DNA for the CDR3: TGTGCCTGGAGTGTACAAGGGGGACCAGCCACCTTC.

The chain links TRBV7-9 to TRBJ1-2, with a possible D match to TRBD1 (5 bases). The CDR3 is 15 amino acids. V lost 1 base, J lost 4 bases, and 13 bases lay in between. Germline V lookup: CDR1 SEHNR, CDR2 FQNEAQ (reference sequence). CDR3 nucleotide sequence: TGTGCCAGCAGCTTAGGGGCTAAGACAGCCTATGGCTACACCTTC. Translating it yields CASSLGAKTAYGYTF.

The chain is built from TRBV14 and TRBJ2-3, with D possibly TRBD2 on 7 matching bases. From germline, CDR1 is SGHDN and CDR2 FVKESK. This CDR3 is 14 amino acids long. V was cut by 4 bases and J by 2 bases, with 10 bases left in between. CDR3 bases: TGTGCCAGCAGCCCCCGGGGGGCCACAGATACGCAGTATTTT. Encoded protein: CASSPRGATDTQYF.

This rearrangement joins TRBV27 to TRBJ2-3; D is perhaps TRBD1 (5 bases). V lost 4 bases to trimming and J lost 0 bases, with 8 bases between them. The germline gives CDR1 MNHEY, CDR2 SMNVEV (reference sequence). The CDR3 covers 14 residues. CDR3 in amino acids: CASSSAGSTDTQYF. As DNA, the CDR3 is TGTGCCAGCAGTTCCGCAGGGAGCACAGATACGCAGTATTTT.

V and J are TRBV7-8 and TRBJ2-7; possibly TRBD1 for D (8 bases). CDR1 is SGHVS and CDR2 is FQNEAQ in the germline V gene. Trimming removed 3 bases at V and 3 bases at J, with 18 bases between. The length of the CDR3 is 16 residues. DNA for the CDR3: TGTGCCAGCAGCTTGAGGACAGGGAGCGGGGACTACGAGCAGTACTTC. As protein: CASSLRTGSGDYEQYF.

This chain joins TRBV28 and TRBJ2-1, with D possibly TRBD2 on 6 matching bases. V gave up 6 bases and J gave up 12 bases, with 18 bases separating them. Germline CDR1 is MDHEN and CDR2 is SYDVKM. This CDR3 region has 13 residues. The CDR3 is CASSPGLRQGQFF. CDR3 sequence (DNA): TGTGCCAGCAGCCCGGGACTCCGGCAGGGGCAGTTCTTC.

The gene calls are TRBV28 and TRBJ1-1; 7 nucleotides agree with TRBD1. This CDR3 is 13 amino acids long. Germline values: CDR1 MDHEN, CDR2 SYDVKM. V was clipped by 9 bases and J by 7 bases; unmatched bases: 11. CDR3 nucleotide sequence: TGTGCCAGTGAGGGACAGCCAAACCTTGAAGCTTTCTTT. It codes for CASEGQPNLEAFF.

This clone occurred once. This chain joins TRBV7-6 and TRBJ2-7, with a weak D call TRBD1 (5 bases). The CDR3 is made up of 15 amino acids. The ends were cut back, 0 bases at V and 0 bases at J, with 9 bases in the middle. Germline CDR1 reads SGHVS; CDR2 reads FNYEAQ. CDR3 coding DNA: TGTGCCAGCAGCTTAGCGAACGGACACTCCTACGAGCAGTACTTC. Its translation is CASSLANGHSYEQYF.

Regarding this clone: The final CDR3 position lacks the conserved phenylalanine or tryptophan, pointing to a likely read error. The J gene is TRBJ2-7, the V gene TRBV29-1; 8 bases match TRBD2. The germline gives CDR1 SQVTM, CDR2 ANQGSEA. J was trimmed by 6 bases and V by 3 bases; bases with no gene match: 13. This CDR3 has 15 amino acids. The CDR3 spells CSVEDSGRPRAEQYL. In DNA, the CDR3 is TGCAGCGTTGAGGACAGCGGGAGACCTAGGGCCGAGCAGTACTTA.

The chain joins TRBV4-3 to TRBJ2-1, with 8 bases lining up with TRBD2. CDR3 size: 12 residues. The germline V gene encodes CDR1 LGHNA and CDR2 YSLEER. Trimming removed 3 bases from V and 10 bases from J; junction bases left unmatched: 2. The CDR3 DNA follows: TGCGCCAGCAGCCACCCGGGGGGGGAGCAGTTCTTC. Encoded protein: CASSHPGGEQFF.

The chain couples TRBV7-2 to TRBJ1-3, with 7 bases fitting TRBD1. CDR1 and CDR2 (germline): SGHTA, FQGNSA. The CDR3 runs 16 residues. V shed 2 bases, J shed 0 bases, and the junction held 4 bases outside the gene matches. CDR3 amino acids: CASSLNAGGSGNTIYF. CDR3 DNA sequence: TGTGCCAGCAGCTTAAACGCAGGGGGCTCTGGAAACACCATATATTTT.

This chain uses TRBV9 with TRBJ2-7, with D hard to call. Trimming stripped 0 bases from V and 4 bases from J, with 11 bases between. From germline, CDR1 is SGDLS and CDR2 YYNGEE. This CDR3 contains 14 residues. The CDR3 DNA is TGTGCCAGCAGCGTAGTTTCAAGAGTTTACGAGCAGTACTTC. Protein product: CASSVVSRVYEQYF.

The chain employs TRBV11-2 and TRBJ2-7, with 10 bases lining up with TRBD2. Germline CDR1 and CDR2: SGHAT and FQNNGV. The CDR3 has 14 amino acids. V gave up 4 bases and J gave up 6 bases; unmatched junction bases: 6. The CDR3 loop reads CASSSLAGALEQYF. CDR3 nucleotide sequence: TGTGCCAGCAGCTCTCTAGCGGGAGCGCTCGAGCAGTACTTC.

CDR3 sequence reads: CSVAGRDANEKLFF. The CDR3 DNA reads as TGCAGCGTTGCGGGCAGGGATGCTAATGAAAAACTGTTTTTT. The chain links TRBV29-1 to TRBJ1-4, with TRBD1 as a possible D gene (5 bases). The germline V gene has CDR1 SQVTM and CDR2 ANQGSEA. The CDR3 covers 14 residues. V was shortened by 4 bases and J by 3 bases, with 12 bases between the two germline ends.

This clone was detected a few times. The V and J genes are TRBV4-3 and TRBJ2-2, with a tentative D call TRBD1 (6 bases). This CDR3 contains 16 residues. Germline assignment: CDR1 LGHNA and CDR2 YSLEER. Between the trimmed V and J ends, which lost 4 bases and 3 bases, there was a span of 15 bases. The CDR3 DNA follows: TGCGCCAGCAGCCGGCACTCGAACAGGGACACCGGGGAGCTGTTTTTT. Protein: CASSRHSNRDTGELFF.